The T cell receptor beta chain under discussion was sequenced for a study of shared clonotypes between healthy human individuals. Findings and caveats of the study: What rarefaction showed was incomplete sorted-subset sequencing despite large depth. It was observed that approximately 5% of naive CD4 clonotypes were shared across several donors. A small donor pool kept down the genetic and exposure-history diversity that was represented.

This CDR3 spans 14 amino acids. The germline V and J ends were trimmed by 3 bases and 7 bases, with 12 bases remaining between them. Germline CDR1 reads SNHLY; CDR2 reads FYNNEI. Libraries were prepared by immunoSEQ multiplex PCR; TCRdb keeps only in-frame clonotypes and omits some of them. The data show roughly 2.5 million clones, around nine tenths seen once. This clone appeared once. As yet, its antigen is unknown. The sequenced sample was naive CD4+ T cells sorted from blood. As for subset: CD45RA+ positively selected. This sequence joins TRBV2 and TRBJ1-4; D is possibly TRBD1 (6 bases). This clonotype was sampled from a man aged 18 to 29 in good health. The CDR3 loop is CASSEGRGGEKLFF. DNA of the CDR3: TGTGCCAGCAGTGAGGGCAGAGGGGGTGAAAAACTGTTTTTT.